Presented here are 18 T cell receptor beta chains from one specimen sequenced in a study of circulating and synovial CD4+ cells in juvenile arthritis (dated by TCRdb to 2013 to 2016). Libraries were built with the immunoSEQ multiplex PCR assay. TCRdb limited this immuneACCESS table to in-frame rearrangements with V and J called. A share of clones is missing; checked studies link under half to unresolved V genes, and the rest is unexplained. The sample table records a few thousand clones; almost 90% of these occur just once. Roughly 3.5% of the sample belongs to the ten largest clones. Sequencing was performed on HLA-DR+ CD4+ T cells from blood. Reading the label with the study, this specimen's cell subset or site is: circulating pathogenic-like lymphocytes, sorted as HLA-DR+CD14-CD3+CD4+CD25low/- blood T cells. The source is a human donor with juvenile idiopathic arthritis.

V gene TRBV2 combines with J gene TRBJ1-5; D not certain. Germline assignment: CDR1 SNHLY and CDR2 FYNNEI. This CDR3 is 14 amino acids long. Trimming pared 1 base from V and 5 bases from J, leaving 9 bases between. CDR3 DNA: TGTGCCAGCAGTGAAGGTGACTCTCATCAGCCCCAGCATTTT. This gives the protein CASSEGDSHQPQHF.

The genes are TRBV2 and TRBJ1-5; D call uncertain. The CDR3 extends over 15 amino acids. V was pared by 1 base and J by 4 bases, with 11 bases between. CDR1 and CDR2 from the germline V gene are SNHLY and FYNNEI. The CDR3 nucleotides are TGTGCCAGCAGTGAAGAGGGAGGGAGAAATCAGCCCCAGCATTTT. This codes for CASSEEGGRNQPQHF.

A single count supports this clone. J is TRBJ2-3 and V is TRBV10-3, with 8 bases fitting TRBD2. Looked up from germline, CDR1 is ENHRY and CDR2 is SYGVKD. The CDR3 contains 15 residues. J was trimmed by 0 bases and V by 8 bases; bases with no gene match: 7. The CDR3: CAIGTGGTSTDTQYF. The CDR3 DNA sequence: TGTGCCATCGGAACGGGGGGGACTAGCACAGATACGCAGTATTTT.

The chain combines TRBV7-3 with TRBJ2-1; TRBD2 matches at 12 bases. J was trimmed by 10 bases and V by 1 base; bases with no gene match: 8. CDR1 is SGHTA and CDR2 is FQGTGA in the germline V gene. The CDR3 sequence is 16 residues long. The CDR3 is CASSLSRTSGEKEQFF. The CDR3 DNA follows: TGTGCCAGCAGCTTAAGTCGGACTAGCGGGGAAAAGGAGCAGTTCTTC.

This rearrangement joins TRBV18 to TRBJ2-3; D may be TRBD2 (5 bases). CDR1 is KGHSH, CDR2 LQKENI, per germline. Trimming pared 0 bases from V and 3 bases from J, leaving 13 bases between. The CDR3 covers 16 residues. CDR3 in DNA: TGTGCCAGCTCACCACCTAGGACGGGATCGACAGATACGCAGTATTTT. Translation: CASSPPRTGSTDTQYF.

V gene TRBV29-1 combines with J gene TRBJ2-5; D possibly corresponds to TRBD1 (6 bases). The germline CDR1 and CDR2 sequences are SQVTM and ANQGSEA. The CDR3 loop spans 17 amino acids. V dropped 4 bases and J dropped 1 base, with 22 bases sitting between them. The CDR3 region has the DNA TGCAGCGTTGGATTCCGGGACAACTTAGGCCCCCAAGAGACCCAGTACTTC. Translated: CSVGFRDNLGPQETQYF.

The chain employs TRBV9 and TRBJ1-4, with 9 bases matching TRBD1. Germline V lookup: CDR1 SGDLS, CDR2 YYNGEE. The CDR3 length is 13 residues. The ends lost 4 bases at V and 8 bases at J; junction bases unmatched: 3. The CDR3 coding sequence is TGTGCCAGCAGCCGACAGGGGGAGGAAAAACTGTTTTTT. Translation: CASSRQGEEKLFF.

The rearrangement joins TRBV7-9 to TRBJ2-2, with TRBD1 matching over 9 bases. Germline values: CDR1 SEHNR, CDR2 FQNEAQ (reference sequence). The CDR3 loop spans 17 amino acids. V lost 2 bases to trimming and J lost 7 bases; unmatched junction nucleotides: 11. The CDR3 sequence is CASSLSRGQGRIGELFF. Written as DNA, the CDR3 is TGTGCCAGCAGCTTAAGCCGGGGACAGGGAAGAATCGGGGAGCTGTTTTTT.

The V call is TRBV9, the J call TRBJ2-3; D is perhaps TRBD2 (7 bases). Trimming removed 3 bases at V and 1 base at J, with 15 bases between. The CDR3 runs to 16 residues. The germline gives CDR1 SGDLS, CDR2 YYNGEE. This CDR3 reads CASSGFGGPGTDTQYF. The CDR3 coding sequence is TGTGCCAGCAGCGGTTTCGGGGGGCCTGGCACAGATACGCAGTATTTT.

The V call is TRBV27, the J call TRBJ2-7; D not resolved. V lost 4 bases and J lost 2, with 9 bases in between. Germline values: CDR1 MNHEY, CDR2 SMNVEV (reference sequence). This CDR3 is built from 13 residues. As DNA, the CDR3 is TGTGCCAGCAGTTCCCGCGGTACCTACGAGCAGTACTTC. It translates to CASSSRGTYEQYF.

The gene calls are TRBV19 and TRBJ2-2; the match to TRBD2 covers 8 bases. J gave up 6 bases and V 10 bases, and 22 bases lay outside the gene matches. Germline assignment: CDR1 LNHDA and CDR2 SQIVND (reference sequence). CDR3 size: 18 residues. The CDR3 sequence: CATHQTPYRTSRAGELFF. Here the CDR3 DNA reads TGTGCCACCCATCAAACCCCTTACCGGACTAGCAGGGCCGGGGAGCTGTTTTTT.

This sequence joins TRBV9 and TRBJ2-2; 14 nucleotides line up with TRBD2. The trim removed 4 bases at V and 4 bases at J, leaving 3 bases unmatched. The CDR3 covers 16 residues. The germline CDR1 and CDR2 sequences are SGDLS and YYNGEE. CDR3 nucleotide sequence: TGTGCCAGCAGCCGGACTAGCGGGGGGACCACCGGGGAGCTGTTTTTT. Its translation: CASSRTSGGTTGELFF.

The V and J genes are TRBV19 and TRBJ2-3; D is uncertain. The V gene's germline CDR1 is LNHDA and CDR2 SQIVND (reference sequence). This CDR3 has 13 amino acids. The V end lost 5 bases, the J end lost 2 bases, and 8 bases lay between the germline ends. Here the CDR3 DNA reads TGTGCCAGTAGTGTGCAGTACACAGATACGCAGTATTTT. Its translation is CASSVQYTDTQYF.

The rearrangement joins TRBV4-3 to TRBJ2-1; perhaps TRBD2 as D (7 bases). V dropped 4 bases and J dropped 2 bases, with 21 bases sitting between them. The germline V gene has CDR1 LGHNA and CDR2 YSLEER. The CDR3 contains 18 residues. The CDR3 protein is CASSLLKRGGEAYNEQFF. DNA of the CDR3: TGCGCCAGCAGCCTCCTAAAAAGGGGGGGGGAAGCCTACAATGAGCAGTTCTTC.

The chain combines TRBV19 with TRBJ2-2; no definite D call. V was trimmed by 3 bases and J by 5 bases, leaving 4 bases between them. This CDR3 region has 12 residues. Germline CDR1 and CDR2: LNHDA and SQIVND (reference sequence). The CDR3 DNA reads TGTGCCAGTAGTATTCTGACCGGGGAGCTGTTTTTT. This sequence encodes CASSILTGELFF.

V usage is TRBV15 and J usage is TRBJ2-5, with a tentative D call TRBD1 (5 bases). The CDR3 has 15 residues. The germline V gene has CDR1 LNHNV and CDR2 YYDKDF (reference sequence). V lost 0 bases and J lost 5, with 13 bases in between. The CDR3 DNA reads as TGTGCCACCAGCAGAGAGTCCTCAGCAGGGGAGACCCAGTACTTC. Translating it yields CATSRESSAGETQYF. The variable domain in full, completed from reference TRBV15 and TRBJ2-5, reads DAMVIQNPRYQVTQFGKPVTLSCSQTLNHNVMYWYQQKSSQAPKLLFHYYDKDFNNEADTPDNFQSRRPNTSFCFLDIRSPGLGDTAMYLCATSRESSAGETQYFGPGTRLLVL.

The gene calls are TRBV9 and TRBJ2-2, with a tentative D call TRBD2 (6 bases). The CDR3 spans 15 residues. With 0 bases removed from V and 3 bases from J, the gap between germline ends came to 9 bases. Germline V gives CDR1 SGDLS, CDR2 YYNGEE. CDR3: CASSVATGDTGELFF. CDR3 nucleotides: TGTGCCAGCAGCGTAGCCACGGGGGACACCGGGGAGCTGTTTTTT.

The chain combines TRBV7-2 with TRBJ1-1; no clear D. CDR3 length: 15 residues. The V gene lost 1 base and the J gene lost 0 bases, with 9 bases spanning the gap. Germline V gene lookup returns CDR1 SGHTA and CDR2 FQGNSA. CDR3 in DNA: TGTGCCAGCAGCTTAGTCGGGGAAATGAACACTGAAGCTTTCTTT. Translating it yields CASSLVGEMNTEAFF.